Presented here are 12 T cell receptor beta chains from one specimen sequenced in a study of tumor-infiltrating lymphocytes in primary liver carcinoma. From about 0.45 ug total RNA, TCR beta cDNA was generated with a primer in the constant region. TCR beta libraries came from three nested multiplex PCR rounds using slightly modified ARM-PCR. Primers for the first two PCR rounds were TRBV1-TRBV30 forward primers and a C-beta reverse primer (around 10 cycles per round). One entry per CDR3 protein results from TCRdb running MiXCR on the multiplex PCR reads. The profile shows 100,000 or so distinct CDR3 sequences, about four fifths of them singletons. Scientists recovered RNA and DNA together from around 20-30 mg of unsorted bulk tissue. Sequenced input: liver tumor tissue from sampling region 3. Subset indicated: tumor region T3, left-lateral pole. The receptors were sampled from a man between 40 and 49 years old with primary liver carcinoma and hepatitis B virus infection.

The CDR3 region has the DNA TGTGCCCTCAGTGTCAGTTACGAGCAGTACTTC. It encodes CALSVSYEQYF. The chain carries TRBV6-2 or TRBV6-3 and TRBJ2-7; D is unresolved. The V and J ends lost 11 bases and 4 bases respectively, with 12 bases between them. Germline V CDR1 and CDR2: MNHEY, SVGEGT. The CDR3 consists of 11 residues.

A remark on this clonotype: The CDR3 does not close with the conserved phenylalanine or tryptophan, likely indicating a read error. This chain links TRBV6-1 with TRBJ2-1, with 9 bases aligning to TRBD2. The CDR3 sequence is 15 residues long. Germline values: CDR1 MNHNS, CDR2 SASEGT. V lost 10 bases to trimming and J lost 0 bases; unmatched junction nucleotides: 7. Here the CDR3 DNA reads TGTGCCATCGAAGAACTAGCGGGCTCCTACAATGAGCAGTTCATT. Residues: CAIEELAGSYNEQFI.

Points on this clonotype: An end of the junction does not agree with germline; a read error may underlie this. The chain links TRBV28 to TRBJ2-7; 7 bases are shared with TRBD1. The CDR3 consists of 13 residues. Germline V gives CDR1 MDHEN, CDR2 SYDVKM. CDR3 sequence reads: CATSPGQDYEQYF. The CDR3 DNA reads as TGTGCCACCAGTCCCGGACAGGATTACGAGCAGTACTTC.

Points on this clonotype: The conserved closing phenylalanine or tryptophan is absent in this CDR3, likely reflecting a read error. The DNA is left out, because the CDR3 cannot be placed on it with certainty; the CDR3 is given as TCRdb lists it. The chain employs TRBV5-1 and TRBJ2-1; the table's D call, TRBD1, has no DNA check behind it. The CDR3 comprises 13 residues, both ends counted. Germline CDR1 and CDR2: SGHRS and YFSETQ. The CDR3 loop reads CSSSTDQGAHEFL.

For this clonotype: Sequence at one end of the junction differs from germline and may be a read error. The CDR3 nucleotides read TGTGCCAGCAGCCCTGCCTGGGGGGATCAGCCCAAGCATTTT. This encodes CASSPAWGDQPKHF. The chain links TRBV4-2 to TRBJ1-5; possible D gene TRBD1, 5 bases. Germline V CDR1 and CDR2: LGHNA, YNFKEQ. This CDR3 is 14 amino acids long.

The rearrangement joins TRBV11-2 to TRBJ2-1, with D tentatively TRBD1 (5 bases). V lost 2 bases to trimming and J lost 8 bases, with 13 bases between them. CDR1 and CDR2 (germline): SGHAT, FQNNGV. This CDR3 is 14 amino acids long. In nucleotides, the CDR3 is TGTGCCAGCAGCTTATCTAGTATGGGGCATGAGCAGTTCTTC. It encodes CASSLSSMGHEQFF.

Remarks on this clonotype: The CDR3 does not close with the conserved phenylalanine or tryptophan, likely indicating a read error. The chain recombines TRBV11-2 with TRBJ2-4; no definite D call. The CDR3 is 15 amino acids. Germline V lookup: CDR1 SGHAT, CDR2 FQNNGV. This CDR3 is CASTTSAVAKDIQYI. The CDR3 DNA reads as TGTGCCAGCACCACATCGGCGGTAGCCAAAGACATTCAGTACATC.

A remark on this clonotype: A much more abundant neighbour one base away suggests this may be a read error. The chain couples TRBV28 to TRBJ1-6, with TRBD1 as a possible D gene (6 bases). The CDR3 loop spans 14 amino acids. V dropped 6 bases and J dropped 14 bases, with 20 bases sitting between them. The V gene's germline CDR1 is MDHEN and CDR2 SYDVKM. CDR3 residues: CASSSTGPHSALHF. As DNA, the CDR3 is TGTGCCAGCAGCTCCACAGGGCCTCACTCAGCCCTCCACTTT.

As regards this clonotype: A junction end diverges from the germline sequence, so it may reflect a read error. The chain employs TRBV11-3 and TRBJ1-5; tentative D call: TRBD1 (5 bases). The length of the CDR3 is 15 residues. Germline CDR1 and CDR2: SGHNT and YENEEA. The CDR3 protein is CARSLELGVAQPQHF. The CDR3 bases are TGTGCCAGGAGCTTAGAGCTGGGGGTGGCTCAGCCCCAGCACTTT. The full variable domain, its missing parts supplied by reference TRBV11-3 and TRBJ1-5, is EAGVVQSPRYKIIEKKQPVAFWCNPISGHNTLYWYLQNLGQGPELLIRYENEEAVDDSQLPKDRFSAERLKGVDSTLKIQPAELGDSAVYLCARSLELGVAQPQHFGDGTRLSIL.

In this sample, this clonotype turned up many times. The chain uses TRBV5-1 and TRBJ2-5; 7 bases agree with TRBD2. The junction had 8 bases not matched to a gene; V was cut back by 2 bases and J by 4 bases. Germline V gene lookup returns CDR1 SGHRS and CDR2 YFSETQ. This CDR3 contains 15 residues. The CDR3 is CASSFDGEGRETQYF. The CDR3, as DNA: TGCGCCAGCAGCTTTGACGGGGAGGGCCGAGAGACCCAGTACTTC.

For this clonotype: The junction departs from the called germline gene at one end, perhaps through a read error. The chain recombines TRBV24-1 with TRBJ2-7, with 10 positions matching TRBD1. The CDR3 is 15 amino acids. The germline V gene has CDR1 KGHDR and CDR2 SFDVKD. CDR3 amino acids: CATRWQGQGSYDQYF. The CDR3 DNA reads TGTGCCACCAGGTGGCAGGGACAGGGGTCCTACGATCAGTACTTC.

V is TRBV28 and J is TRBJ2-1, with 8 bases identical to TRBD2. The CDR3 loop spans 15 amino acids. The germline CDR1 and CDR2 sequences are MDHEN and SYDVKM. Trimming cost V 6 bases and J 16 bases; bases outside gene matches: 20. CDR3 sequence reads: CASSPTAGGRNVQFF. CDR3 sequence (DNA): TGTGCCAGCAGCCCTACGGCGGGAGGAAGGAATGTGCAATTCTTC.